The 4 T cell receptor beta chains in this list originate from one sample, sequenced in a study of T cell responses to AZD1222 COVID-19 vaccine. The data were produced by immunoSEQ multiplex PCR, yet TCRdb's version contains in-frame clones alone and is incomplete. Of approximately 92,000 clones in the sample, over 80% are singletons; the top ten hold 7.5%. Source: peripheral blood, taken on day 0 of AZD1222 vaccination. These receptors all stem from an adult in good health.

The chain joins TRBV7-2 to TRBJ1-2; 7 nucleotides align to TRBD1. Germline CDR1 SGHTA, CDR2 FQGNSA. CDR3 length: 15 amino acids. Losses at the gene ends were 5 bases for V and 5 bases for J; bases not matched to a gene: 11. The CDR3 is CASSVRQGPIYGYTF. For the CDR3, the DNA is TGTGCCAGCAGCGTAAGACAGGGACCCATTTATGGCTACACCTTC.

The chain combines TRBV15 with TRBJ1-1, with a tentative D call TRBD1 (6 bases). Germline CDR1 is LNHNV and CDR2 is YYDKDF (reference sequence). The CDR3 extends over 13 amino acids. V was cut by 1 base and J by 3 bases, with 6 bases left in between. The CDR3: CATSRAGDTEAFF. The CDR3 nucleotides read TGTGCCACCAGCAGAGCAGGGGACACTGAAGCTTTCTTT.

The DNA for the CDR3 is TGTGCCAGCAATCCTGTCGGGGAAAGGGACTCCTACGAGCAGTACTTC. Amino acids: CASNPVGERDSYEQYF. V is TRBV2 and J is TRBJ2-7; perhaps TRBD2 as D (5 bases). This CDR3 has 16 amino acids. Trimming shortened V by 7 bases and J by 0 bases, and 19 bases separated the two germline ends. Germline lookup yields CDR1 SNHLY and CDR2 FYNNEI.

V usage is TRBV5-1 and J usage is TRBJ2-1, with D possibly matching TRBD1 (6 bases). The V end lost 7 bases, the J end lost 6 bases, and 14 bases lay between the germline ends. CDR3 size: 13 residues. Germline loops: CDR1 SGHRS, CDR2 YFSETQ. CDR3 residues: CASSEQGSNEQFF. Here the CDR3 DNA reads TGCGCCAGCTCCGAGCAGGGGAGCAATGAGCAGTTCTTC.